Listed below are T cell receptor beta chains from one sample, sequenced in a study of HIV-infected patients and healthy controls. Via MiXCR, TCRdb re-called the 5' RACE reads, giving one row per CDR3 protein. The data contain approximately 9,400 distinct CDR3 sequences, about 8.2% of them singletons. What was sequenced was blood. All receptors derive from an adult in good health. The CDR3 runs from the conserved cysteine through the conserved F or W. Fields, in order: J gene, clone size, V gene, D gene, CDR3 protein, CDR3 DNA. D genes are given only for firm matches. A row's size may be missing; if present it is once, few, many or a size class.

TRBJ1-5 - TRBV19 - CASRGDSSNQPQHF TGTGCCAGTAGGGGAGACAGTAGCAATCAGCCCCAGCATTTT
TRBJ2-5 medium-sized TRBV25-1 - CASSDGVIETQYF TGTGCCAGCAGTGATGGGGTTATTGAGACCCAGTACTTC
TRBJ2-1 medium-sized TRBV6-2/TRBV6-3 TRBD1 CASNLSRDRGFNEQFF TGTGCCAGCAACCTCTCCCGGGACAGGGGATTTAATGAGCAGTTCTTC
TRBJ2-7 - TRBV28 - CASSPPREVPFYEQYF TGTGCCAGCAGTCCCCCCCGCGAAGTGCCTTTTTACGAGCAGTACTTC
TRBJ1-5 once TRBV7-2 - CASSSSPLGSNQPQHF TGTGCCAGCAGTTCCTCCCCATTAGGAAGCAATCAGCCCCAGCATTTT
TRBJ2-7 - TRBV7-9 TRBD1 CASSGQGSSYEQYF TGTGCCAGCAGCGGACAGGGTTCGAGCTACGAGCAGTACTTC
TRBJ2-3 - TRBV6-2/TRBV6-3 - CASSRVAGQGTDTQYF TGTGCCAGCAGTAGAGTCGCGGGCCAGGGGACAGATACGCAGTATTTT
TRBJ1-5 medium-sized TRBV12-3/TRBV12-4 TRBD1 CASSLQGAQTPQHF TGTGCCAGCAGTTTACAGGGGGCGCAGACACCCCAGCATTTT
TRBJ2-2 medium-sized TRBV6-2/TRBV6-3 - CASSAGPNTGELFF TGTGCCAGCAGTGCCGGGCCGAACACCGGGGAGCTGTTTTTT
TRBJ2-3 - TRBV29-1 - CSGGQHSTDTQYF TGCAGCGGGGGGCAGCATAGCACAGATACGCAGTATTTT
TRBJ2-3 few TRBV19 TRBD1 CASSPDRGQGTDTQYF TGTGCCAGTAGCCCTGACAGGGGGCAAGGCACAGATACGCAGTATTTT
TRBJ1-3 many TRBV5-4 - CASRFSPGGGNTIYF TGTGCCAGCAGGTTTTCACCCGGCGGGGGAAACACCATATATTTT
TRBJ2-7 medium-sized TRBV2 - CASLRRDSYEQYF TGTGCCAGCCTAAGGCGCGACTCCTACGAGCAGTACTTC
TRBJ1-5 many TRBV12-3/TRBV12-4 - CASSLAYYQPQHF TGTGCCAGCAGTTTAGCGTATTATCAGCCCCAGCATTTT
TRBJ2-3 many TRBV29-1 - CSVRVGGADTQYF TGCAGCGTAAGGGTCGGTGGGGCGGATACGCAGTATTTT
TRBJ1-5 - TRBV27 - CASSLASSNQPQHF TGTGCCAGCAGTTTAGCTTCTAGCAATCAGCCCCAGCATTTT